This entry concerns a single TCR beta chain. Its antigen is not known. This entry belongs to a study of T cell responses to AZD1222 COVID-19 vaccine. The overall study: Analysis merged second doses at about 4 or about 12 weeks.

TCRdb's copy holds only in-frame clones and misses some; the assay was immunoSEQ multiplex PCR. The data show about 70,000 clones, approximately 81% seen once. The study, taken as a whole, reports: Vaccine-related CD4 TCRs covered spike, predominating at 160-218 and 743-854.

The CDR3 runs to 15 residues. Germline trimming cut 4 bases from V and 7 bases from J; bases unmatched to any gene: 7. Germline loops: CDR1 MNHNY, CDR2 SVGAGI (reference sequence). The receptor was isolated from an adult in good health. The sequenced sample was peripheral blood, obtained on day 0 of AZD1222 vaccination. V and J are TRBV6-6 and TRBJ1-6, with 7 bases identical to TRBD1. The DNA for the CDR3 is TGTGCCAGCAGTTCGCGATCAGGGGGGAATTCACCCCTCCACTTT. This translates into CASSSRSGGNSPLHF.